This T cell receptor beta chain was sequenced for a study of T cells in Graves' hyperthyroidism and ophthalmopathy (dated by TCRdb to about 2019). In terms of the full investigation: Peripheral blood samples were taken at initial diagnosis, before any treatment was given. A discovery cohort of roughly 100 patients, roughly 45 with Graves' ophthalmopathy and 57 with stable Graves' hyperthyroidism, was used to find distinguishing TCR V-J signatures. Prospective prediction of ophthalmopathy was tested in an independent validation cohort consisting of some 20 hyperthyroidism patients and approximately 16 patients who later progressed to ophthalmopathy. For training and testing, the 100 or so patients in the discovery cohort were randomly divided in a 7:3 ratio. In addition, the study compared T-cell repertoires in thyroid tissue and in blood from several Graves' hyperthyroidism patients. Following sampling, methimazole starting at 30 mg daily was given to hyperthyroidism patients, and high-dose intravenous methylprednisolone was given to ophthalmopathy patients. TCR Vbeta CDR3 sequencing of 130 to 150 peripheral blood samples (under 45 ophthalmopathy, 75 hyperthyroidism and around 17 progressor patients) is reported in the paper. The research as a whole found: During validation, the model predicted progression to ophthalmopathy a median of about 6.5 months ahead of onset, with roughly 65% sensitivity and around 73% specificity. Most expanded thyroid clonotypes (frequency above 0.001) were also found in blood, which suggests that blood repertoires may mirror thyroid immune responses. No statistical method was used to fix the sample size in advance, and group allocation was not hidden from the investigators. In cross-validation, a model built on a 13 V-J signature told ophthalmopathy apart from stable hyperthyroidism with 85% to 90% sensitivity and roughly 83% specificity, and in testing the same model reached 80%/75%.

The TCR beta CDR3 regions were amplified from the RNA transcripts. For the first round of RT-PCR on the TCR CDR3, the HTBI primer set was used together with the Qiagen OneStep RT-PCR kit. A second multiplex PCR round built the libraries, followed by size selection and purification. Libraries were sequenced paired-end with 100 bp reads on an Illumina HiSeq2000. The authors' analysis ran thus. Raw data were processed with SOAPnuke, discarding reads with adapters, uncalled bases, mean Phred below 15, or no exact constant-primer or identifier match. High-quality paired reads were merged using COPE v1.2.5, and each unique nucleotide sequence was defined as a clonotype. Clonotypes were aligned to IMGT TRBV, TRBD and TRBJ reference segments using MiTCR v1.1. Only V-J combinations with frequency above 0.0001, covering 99% to 99.2% of repertoires, were analysed. The TCS score was defined as the ratio of F50 (clonal expansion) to E x V (chaos), calculated using BLOSUM62-based TCRdist between CDR3 peptides within each V-J. Welch's t-statistics and random forest reduced 450 to 600 V-J features to 13, which were used in a naive Bayes classifier (R e1071). TCRdb trimmed the raw reads at Q25, called clones with MiXCR and kept productive beta chains. Each entry merges the rows of one CDR3 protein and shows their most common DNA and genes. The V and J calls come from TCRdb's annotation, not from the publication. A total of under 450,000 distinct CDR3 sequences appear in this sample, roughly 17% of them only once. The top ten hold 30% to 35% of the sample.

This clonotype has more than one count but fewer than ten. Its antigen is unknown. Within one base of it there is no much larger clone, and no base qualities were kept. The hyperthyroidism patients were between 18 and 65 years old and newly diagnosed, with a disease duration of less than 2 months. Patients with uncontrolled infections, other autoimmune diseases, pregnancy or lactation were excluded. Diagnoses were established on the basis of clinical symptoms, serum thyroxine and TRAb, thyroid ultrasound, and orbital computed tomography. Blood from progressor patients was drawn when they were first diagnosed with hyperthyroidism, before any ophthalmopathy symptoms appeared. Ficoll-Paque density gradient centrifugation was used to isolate PBMCs from under 11 ml of fresh peripheral blood. Progressor patients were defined as those initially diagnosed with Graves' hyperthyroidism in whom ophthalmopathy developed during follow-up. Trizol reagent was used to extract total RNA, and RNA quality was then checked on an Agilent 2100 Bioanalyzer.

The TCR originated in a woman in her twenties or thirties with Graves' hyperthyroidism that later progressed to Graves' ophthalmopathy. Sequencing was carried out using blood.

The nucleotides read TGTGCCAGCAGTGCGGGAAGGACAGTCCGTAATTCACCCCTCCACTTT. This gives the protein CASSAGRTVRNSPLHF. The rearranged segments are TRBV9 and TRBJ1-6, with TRBD1 as a weak D call on 6 bases. The V end loses 5 bases and the J end loses 6 bases, and a stretch of 18 bases separates them. The germline V gene specifies SGDLS as CDR1 and YYNGEE as CDR2. CDR3 length: 16 amino acids, cysteine to phenylalanine. The CDR3 DNA has 48 bases and is translated from base 1.